This record looks at one TCR beta chain sequence and its context. No antigen is known for it. These data belong to a study of response to subunit inactivated influenza vaccine. General study results and limits: Authors suggested few new T cells are recruited by each seasonal influenza vaccination.

Germline V gives CDR1 SGHAT, CDR2 FQDESV (reference sequence). Trimming took 2 bases from V and 9 from J, leaving 20 bases between them. The CDR3 consists of 16 residues. TCRdb reanalysed the RT-PCR reads using MiXCR and keeps one entry per CDR3 protein. The repertoire holds around 750,000 distinct CDR3 sequences, with over 20% as singletons. The J gene is TRBJ2-1, the V gene TRBV11-1, with D perhaps matching TRBD2 (7 bases). The sequence came from a man in his forties or fifties who received an inactivated influenza vaccine. This specimen consisted of PBMCs from blood, obtained roughly 5 days after vaccination. CDR3 nucleotides: TGTGCCAGCAGCTTATCGGGGGGAAGGGGAGGGGGTGAGCAGTTCTTC. Translation gives CASSLSGGRGGGEQFF.